What follows are 3 T cell receptor beta chains derived from one specimen sequenced in a study of blood T cell repertoires in COVID-19. Repertoires were generated with immunoSEQ multiplex PCR, while TCRdb's copy carries only in-frame clones and drops some. Among more than 250,000 clones listed, 65% to 90% were seen once. Sequenced sample: peripheral blood. These receptor sequences come from a man aged 50 or older with active or convalescent COVID-19.

The chain employs TRBV19 and TRBJ1-5; 8 bases map to TRBD1. J was trimmed by 3 bases and V by 6 bases; bases with no gene match: 4. This CDR3 comprises 14 residues. Germline V lookup: CDR1 LNHDA, CDR2 SQIVND (reference sequence). CDR3 coding DNA: TGTGCCAGTAGGACAGGGGATGACAATCAGCCCCAGCATTTT. Its translation is CASRTGDDNQPQHF.

The rearrangement joins TRBV4-2 to TRBJ1-4; possibly TRBD1 for D (6 bases). Germline lookup yields CDR1 LGHNA and CDR2 YNFKEQ. Trimming took 4 bases from V and 1 from J, leaving 16 bases between them. This CDR3 contains 17 residues. CDR3 in amino acids: CASSLSDSRGTNEKLFF. The CDR3 region has the DNA TGTGCCAGCAGCCTATCAGACTCCAGGGGAACTAATGAAAAACTGTTTTTT.

The V gene is TRBV6-5, the J gene TRBJ2-3, with D perhaps matching TRBD2 (6 bases). The germline V gene has CDR1 MNHEY and CDR2 SVGAGI. Trimming removed 4 bases at V and 0 bases at J, with 8 bases between. This CDR3 has 14 residues. CDR3 loop: CASSSSGSTDTQYF. As DNA, the CDR3 is TGTGCCAGCAGTTCCAGCGGGAGCACAGATACGCAGTATTTT.